This is a list of T cell receptor beta chains from one sample in a study of Ad26.COV2.S vaccination and SARS-CoV-2 variants. Libraries were prepared by immunoSEQ multiplex PCR; TCRdb keeps only in-frame clonotypes and omits some of them. The sample holds 300,000 to 400,000 clones; approximately 86% are singletons and the top ten take roughly 1.9%. The sample in question was peripheral blood, obtained in a trial of Ad26.COV2.S vaccine versus placebo. The receptors shown here come from a person aged 18-65 years who received the Ad26.COV2.S COVID-19 vaccine or a placebo. CDR3s include the opening cysteine and the closing phenylalanine or tryptophan. A D gene is named only where the DNA matches it firmly. Size tells how often a clone was seen (once, few, many) or the class of an expanded clone, and some rows leave it out.

d_gene	abundance	j_gene	len	v_gene	CDR3aa	CDR3nt
NA	NA	TRBJ2-1	15	TRBV6-5	CASSYWGSKGNEQFF	TGTGCCAGCAGTTACTGGGGCAGTAAAGGGAATGAGCAGTTCTTC
NA	NA	TRBJ2-2	16	TRBV7-9	CASSLGRASPNVKLFF	TGTGCCAGCAGCTTAGGTCGGGCGTCCCCCAATGTAAAGCTGTTTTTT
NA	NA	TRBJ1-3	15	TRBV9	CASSVESAAGNTIYF	TGTGCCAGCAGCGTAGAAAGCGCCGCTGGAAACACCATATATTTT
TRBD2	NA	TRBJ2-5	14	TRBV5-5	CASSRAGSGETQYF	TGTGCCAGCAGTCGAGCGGGGTCCGGGGAGACCCAGTACTTC
NA	NA	TRBJ1-2	15	TRBV5-5	CASSQEGLDLYGYTF	TGTGCCAGCAGCCAGGAAGGTTTGGATCTCTATGGCTACACCTTC
NA	NA	TRBJ1-1	15	TRBV5-1	CASSPEPGQNTEAFF	TGCGCCAGCAGCCCGGAACCGGGACAAAACACTGAAGCTTTCTTT
NA	NA	TRBJ2-3	14	TRBV6-2/TRBV6-3	CASSYSGNTDTQYF	TGTGCCAGCAGTTACTCCGGCAACACAGATACGCAGTATTTT
NA	NA	TRBJ1-1	15	TRBV9	CASSVLGGGITEAFF	TGTGCCAGCAGCGTACTCGGAGGGGGGATCACTGAAGCTTTCTTT
TRBD2	NA	TRBJ2-7	13	TRBV18	CASSPASGYEQYF	TGTGCCAGCTCACCGGCTAGCGGCTACGAGCAGTACTTC
NA	NA	TRBJ1-3	16	TRBV29-1	CSVDTGRPYSGNTIYF	TGCAGCGTTGATACGGGACGGCCCTACTCTGGAAACACCATATATTTT
NA	NA	TRBJ2-1	11	TRBV12-3/TRBV12-4	CASRLPGVLFF	TGTGCCAGCAGGTTACCAGGGGTCTTGTTCTTC
NA	NA	TRBJ2-3	15	TRBV11-1	CASSGRGVGTDTQYF	TGTGCCAGCAGCGGACGGGGTGTCGGGACAGATACGCAGTATTTT
NA	many	TRBJ2-1	15	TRBV7-9	CASSLGGNHYNEQFF	TGTGCCAGCAGCTTAGGGGGGAATCACTACAATGAGCAGTTCTTC
NA	NA	TRBJ1-2	13	TRBV11-1	CASSFSPGGGYTF	TGTGCCAGCAGCTTTTCACCAGGAGGTGGCTACACCTTC
TRBD1	NA	TRBJ2-7	15	TRBV4-3	CASSQDWQGAGEQYF	TGCGCCAGCAGCCAAGATTGGCAGGGGGCGGGGGAGCAGTACTTC